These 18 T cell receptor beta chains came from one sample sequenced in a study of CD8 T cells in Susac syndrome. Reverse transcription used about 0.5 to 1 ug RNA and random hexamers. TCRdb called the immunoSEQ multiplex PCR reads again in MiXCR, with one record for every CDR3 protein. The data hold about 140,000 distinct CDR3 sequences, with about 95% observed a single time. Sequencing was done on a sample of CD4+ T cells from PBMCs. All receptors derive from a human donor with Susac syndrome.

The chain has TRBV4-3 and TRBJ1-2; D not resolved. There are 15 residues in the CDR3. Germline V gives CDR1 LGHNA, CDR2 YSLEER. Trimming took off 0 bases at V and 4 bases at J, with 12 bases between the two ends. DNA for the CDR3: TGCGCCAGCAGCCAAGATTCGAATGGCCGCTATGGCTACACCTTC. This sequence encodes CASSQDSNGRYGYTF.

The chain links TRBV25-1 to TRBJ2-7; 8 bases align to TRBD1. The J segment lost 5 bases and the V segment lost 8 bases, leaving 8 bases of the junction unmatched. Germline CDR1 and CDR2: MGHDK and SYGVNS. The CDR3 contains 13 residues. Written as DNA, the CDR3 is TGTGCCAGCTCCAAGCAGGGGGCGGACGAGCAGTACTTC. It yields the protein CASSKQGADEQYF.

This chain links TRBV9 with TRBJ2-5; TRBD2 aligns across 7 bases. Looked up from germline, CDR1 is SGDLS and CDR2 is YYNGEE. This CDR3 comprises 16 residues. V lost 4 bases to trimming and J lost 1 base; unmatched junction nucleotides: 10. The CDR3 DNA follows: TGTGCCAGCAGCACCGTCCCCACTAGCGCCCAAGAGACCCAGTACTTC. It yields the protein CASSTVPTSAQETQYF.

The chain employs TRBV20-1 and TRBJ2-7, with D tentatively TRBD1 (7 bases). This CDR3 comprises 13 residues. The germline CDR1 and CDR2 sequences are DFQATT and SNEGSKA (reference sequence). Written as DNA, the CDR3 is TGCAGCGCAACAGGGGACTTCCACTACGAGCAGTACTTC. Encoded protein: CSATGDFHYEQYF.

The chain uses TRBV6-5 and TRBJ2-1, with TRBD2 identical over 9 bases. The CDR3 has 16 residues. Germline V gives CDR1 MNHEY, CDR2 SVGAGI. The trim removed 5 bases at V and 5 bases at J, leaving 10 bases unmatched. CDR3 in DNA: TGTGCCAGCAGTATACGTAGTAGCGGGGGACACAATGAGCAGTTCTTC. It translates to CASSIRSSGGHNEQFF.

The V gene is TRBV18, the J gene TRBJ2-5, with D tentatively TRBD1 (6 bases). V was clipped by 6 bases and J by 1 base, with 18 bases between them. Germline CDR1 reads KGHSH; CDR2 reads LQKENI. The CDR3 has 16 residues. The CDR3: CASSPVMDSIQETQYF. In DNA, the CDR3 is TGTGCCAGCTCCCCCGTCATGGACAGCATCCAAGAGACCCAGTACTTC. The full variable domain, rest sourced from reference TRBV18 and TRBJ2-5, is NAGVMQNPRHLVRRRGQEARLRCSPMKGHSHVYWYRQLPEEGLKFMVYLQKENIIDESGMPKERFSAEFPKEGPSILRIQQVVRGDSAAYFCASSPVMDSIQETQYFGPGTRLLVL.

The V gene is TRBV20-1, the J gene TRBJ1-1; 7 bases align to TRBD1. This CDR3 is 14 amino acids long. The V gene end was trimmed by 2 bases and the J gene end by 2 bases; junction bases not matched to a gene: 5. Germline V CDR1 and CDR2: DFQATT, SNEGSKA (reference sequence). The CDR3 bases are TGCAGTGCTAGACTCCAGGGGGGAAACACTGAAGCTTTCTTT. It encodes CSARLQGGNTEAFF.

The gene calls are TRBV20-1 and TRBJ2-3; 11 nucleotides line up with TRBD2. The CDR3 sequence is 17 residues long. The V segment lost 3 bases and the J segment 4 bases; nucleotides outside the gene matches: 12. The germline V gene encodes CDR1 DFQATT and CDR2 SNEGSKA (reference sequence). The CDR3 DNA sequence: TGCAGTGCTAGTCGTAGCGGGGGGGCAGGGGGTGCAGATACGCAGTATTTT. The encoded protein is CSASRSGGAGGADTQYF.

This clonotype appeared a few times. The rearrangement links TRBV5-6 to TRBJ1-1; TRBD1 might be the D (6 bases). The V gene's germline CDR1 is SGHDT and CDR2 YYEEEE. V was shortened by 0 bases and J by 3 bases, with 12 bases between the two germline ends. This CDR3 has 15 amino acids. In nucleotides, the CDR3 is TGTGCCAGCAGCTTGGAGGACAGCCCCCACACTGAAGCTTTCTTT. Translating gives CASSLEDSPHTEAFF.

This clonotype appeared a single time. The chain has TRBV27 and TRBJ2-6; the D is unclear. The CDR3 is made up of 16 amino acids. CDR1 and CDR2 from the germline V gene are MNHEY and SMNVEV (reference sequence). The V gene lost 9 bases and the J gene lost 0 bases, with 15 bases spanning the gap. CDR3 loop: CASKPDPYSGANVLTF. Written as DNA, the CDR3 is TGTGCCAGTAAACCCGACCCATACTCTGGGGCCAACGTCCTGACTTTC.

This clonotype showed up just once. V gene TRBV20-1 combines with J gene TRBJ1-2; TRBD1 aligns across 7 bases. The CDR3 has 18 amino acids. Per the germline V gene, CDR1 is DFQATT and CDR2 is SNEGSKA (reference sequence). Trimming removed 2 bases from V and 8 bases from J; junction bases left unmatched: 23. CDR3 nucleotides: TGCAGTGCTAGAAACACCCGGACAGGAGATTATTGGGTCCGGGGCTACACCTTC. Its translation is CSARNTRTGDYWVRGYTF.

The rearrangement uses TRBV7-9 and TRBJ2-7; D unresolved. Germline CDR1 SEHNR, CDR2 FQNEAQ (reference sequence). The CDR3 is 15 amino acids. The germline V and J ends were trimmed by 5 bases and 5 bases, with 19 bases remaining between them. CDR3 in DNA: TGTGCCAGCAGCAGTAAAGGCAGTAGGCTTGACGAGCAGTACTTC. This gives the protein CASSSKGSRLDEQYF.

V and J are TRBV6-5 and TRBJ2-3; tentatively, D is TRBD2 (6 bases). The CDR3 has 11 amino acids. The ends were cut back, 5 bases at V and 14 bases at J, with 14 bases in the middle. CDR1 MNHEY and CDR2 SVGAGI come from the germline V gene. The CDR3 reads CASSDGTLWYF. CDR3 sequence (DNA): TGTGCCAGCAGTGACGGGACTCTGTGGTATTTT.

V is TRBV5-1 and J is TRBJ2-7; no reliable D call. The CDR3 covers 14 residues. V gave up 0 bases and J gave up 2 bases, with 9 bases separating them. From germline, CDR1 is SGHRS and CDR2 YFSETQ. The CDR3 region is CASSLAPGAYEQYF. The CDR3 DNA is TGCGCCAGCAGCTTGGCCCCTGGGGCCTACGAGCAGTACTTC.

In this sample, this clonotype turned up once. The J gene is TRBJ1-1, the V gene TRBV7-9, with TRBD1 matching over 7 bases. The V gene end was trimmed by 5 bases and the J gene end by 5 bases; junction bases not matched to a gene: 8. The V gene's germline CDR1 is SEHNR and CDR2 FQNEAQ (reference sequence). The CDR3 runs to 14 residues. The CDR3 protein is CASSLQQGWTEAFF. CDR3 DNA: TGTGCCAGCAGCCTACAACAGGGGTGGACTGAAGCTTTCTTT.

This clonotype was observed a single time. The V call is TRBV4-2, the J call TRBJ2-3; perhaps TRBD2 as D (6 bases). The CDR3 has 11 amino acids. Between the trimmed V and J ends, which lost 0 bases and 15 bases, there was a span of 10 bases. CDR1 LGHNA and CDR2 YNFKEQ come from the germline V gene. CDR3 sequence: CASSQEGLSYF. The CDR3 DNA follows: TGTGCCAGCAGCCAAGAGGGACTTTCTTATTTT.

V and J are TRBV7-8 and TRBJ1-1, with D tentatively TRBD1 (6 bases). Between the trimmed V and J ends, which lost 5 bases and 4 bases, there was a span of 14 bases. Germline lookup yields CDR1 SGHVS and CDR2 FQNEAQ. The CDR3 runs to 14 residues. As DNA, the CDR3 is TGTGCCAGCAGCGTAAAGGGGGGAGGCACTGAAGCTTTCTTT. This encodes CASSVKGGGTEAFF.

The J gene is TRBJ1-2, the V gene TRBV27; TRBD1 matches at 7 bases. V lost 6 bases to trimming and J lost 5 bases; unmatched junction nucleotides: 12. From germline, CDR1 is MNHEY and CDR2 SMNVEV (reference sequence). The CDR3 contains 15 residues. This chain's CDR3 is CASSPDPTGIYGYTF. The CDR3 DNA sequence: TGTGCCAGCAGCCCTGACCCGACAGGGATATATGGCTACACCTTC.